This TCR beta chain appears in the sequencing data of a study of blood T cell repertoires in COVID-19. As for the study in general: The United States, Italy and Spain supplied acute and convalescent COVID-19 samples. The analysed material was cDNA or gDNA that came from T cells, B-cell-depleted T cells, or PBMCs.

Per the authors' pipeline: It was from reference gene primer amplification that nucleated cell counts were estimated. The assay was immunoSEQ multiplex PCR, and TCRdb's table has in-frame clones only and misses some. The DNA was the basis for D and trimming; V, J and clone size are from that table. The sample includes 90,000 to 100,000 clones, roughly 84% of them seen just once. This clone has just one count. CDR3 length: 14 amino acids. The ends were cut back, 2 bases at V and 3 bases at J, with 10 bases in the middle. Germline V gene lookup returns CDR1 KGHSH and CDR2 LQKENI. The TCR originated in a man aged 70-80 years with active or convalescent COVID-19. The J gene is TRBJ1-2, the V gene TRBV18; tentatively, D is TRBD1 (5 bases). Sequencing used peripheral blood. The CDR3 DNA follows: TGTGCCAGCTCACCAGCGGGGGTCTACTATGGCTACACCTTC. It is translated as CASSPAGVYYGYTF.